Following are 5 T cell receptor beta chains from one sample sequenced in a study of CD8+ T cells in alopecia areata. Reverse transcription of extracted RNA yielded cDNA, which provided the sequencing template. Repertoires were generated with immunoSEQ multiplex PCR, while TCRdb's copy carries only in-frame clones and drops some. The data show about 200,000 clones, roughly 56% seen once. Sequenced: CD8+ T cells sorted from blood. These receptors originate from a human donor in good health.

Remarks on this clone: Other DNA sequences from this sample encode an identical CDR3 as well. The chain joins TRBV4-1 to TRBJ1-1, with D perhaps TRBD1 (6 bases). The CDR3 runs 15 residues. In germline, CDR1 is MGHRA, CDR2 YSYEKL. The germline V and J ends were trimmed by 0 bases and 0 bases, with 8 bases remaining between them. DNA for the CDR3: TGCGCCAGCAGCCAAGAAGGGGGGTTGAACACTGAAGCTTTCTTT. Translation: CASSQEGGLNTEAFF.

This clone was detected many times. This sequence joins TRBV11-2 and TRBJ2-7, with D perhaps matching TRBD2 (7 bases). The germline V gene has CDR1 SGHAT and CDR2 FQNNGV. Trimming cost V 8 bases and J 4 bases, with 18 bases left between them. This CDR3 is built from 14 residues. For the CDR3, the DNA is TGTGCCAGCGCTCCGGGGGGCCCCCTGTACGAGCAGTACTTC. Encoded protein: CASAPGGPLYEQYF.

This sequence joins TRBV19 and TRBJ2-7; 9 bases are shared with TRBD1. With V trimmed by 4 bases and J by 2 bases, 3 bases remained unmatched. There are 14 residues in the CDR3. CDR1 and CDR2 (germline): LNHDA, SQIVND (reference sequence). CDR3 nucleotides: TGTGCCAGTAGTACCGGGACAGGGACCTACGAGCAGTACTTC. This translates into CASSTGTGTYEQYF.

This chain uses TRBV6-5 with TRBJ1-2; D unresolved. CDR3 length equals 14 residues. Per the germline V gene, CDR1 is MNHEY and CDR2 is SVGAGI. V gave up 6 bases and J gave up 0 bases, with 11 bases separating them. The CDR3 region has the DNA TGTGCCAGCAGGAGGGTTGGCGCTAACTATGGCTACACCTTC. Encoded protein: CASRRVGANYGYTF.

The V call is TRBV15, the J call TRBJ2-1; the D gene is possibly TRBD2 (6 bases). V lost 8 bases, J lost 7 bases, and 12 bases lay in between. The V gene's germline CDR1 is LNHNV and CDR2 YYDKDF (reference sequence). This CDR3 is built from 12 residues. The chain's CDR3 is CATSLAGNEQFF. The CDR3 nucleotides read TGTGCCACCTCACTAGCTGGGAATGAGCAGTTCTTC.